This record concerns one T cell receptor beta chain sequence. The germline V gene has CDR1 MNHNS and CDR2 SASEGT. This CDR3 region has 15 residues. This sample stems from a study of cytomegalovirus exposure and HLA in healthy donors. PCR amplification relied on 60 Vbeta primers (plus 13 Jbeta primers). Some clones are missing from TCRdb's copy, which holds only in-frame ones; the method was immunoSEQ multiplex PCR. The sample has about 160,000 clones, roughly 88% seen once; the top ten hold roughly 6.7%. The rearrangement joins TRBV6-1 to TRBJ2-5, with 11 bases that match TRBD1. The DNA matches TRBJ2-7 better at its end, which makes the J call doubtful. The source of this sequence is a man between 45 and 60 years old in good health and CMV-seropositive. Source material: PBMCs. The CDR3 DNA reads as TGTGCCAGCAGTGTCCGGGACAGGGGGGATTACGAGCAGTACTTC. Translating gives CASSVRDRGDYEQYF.